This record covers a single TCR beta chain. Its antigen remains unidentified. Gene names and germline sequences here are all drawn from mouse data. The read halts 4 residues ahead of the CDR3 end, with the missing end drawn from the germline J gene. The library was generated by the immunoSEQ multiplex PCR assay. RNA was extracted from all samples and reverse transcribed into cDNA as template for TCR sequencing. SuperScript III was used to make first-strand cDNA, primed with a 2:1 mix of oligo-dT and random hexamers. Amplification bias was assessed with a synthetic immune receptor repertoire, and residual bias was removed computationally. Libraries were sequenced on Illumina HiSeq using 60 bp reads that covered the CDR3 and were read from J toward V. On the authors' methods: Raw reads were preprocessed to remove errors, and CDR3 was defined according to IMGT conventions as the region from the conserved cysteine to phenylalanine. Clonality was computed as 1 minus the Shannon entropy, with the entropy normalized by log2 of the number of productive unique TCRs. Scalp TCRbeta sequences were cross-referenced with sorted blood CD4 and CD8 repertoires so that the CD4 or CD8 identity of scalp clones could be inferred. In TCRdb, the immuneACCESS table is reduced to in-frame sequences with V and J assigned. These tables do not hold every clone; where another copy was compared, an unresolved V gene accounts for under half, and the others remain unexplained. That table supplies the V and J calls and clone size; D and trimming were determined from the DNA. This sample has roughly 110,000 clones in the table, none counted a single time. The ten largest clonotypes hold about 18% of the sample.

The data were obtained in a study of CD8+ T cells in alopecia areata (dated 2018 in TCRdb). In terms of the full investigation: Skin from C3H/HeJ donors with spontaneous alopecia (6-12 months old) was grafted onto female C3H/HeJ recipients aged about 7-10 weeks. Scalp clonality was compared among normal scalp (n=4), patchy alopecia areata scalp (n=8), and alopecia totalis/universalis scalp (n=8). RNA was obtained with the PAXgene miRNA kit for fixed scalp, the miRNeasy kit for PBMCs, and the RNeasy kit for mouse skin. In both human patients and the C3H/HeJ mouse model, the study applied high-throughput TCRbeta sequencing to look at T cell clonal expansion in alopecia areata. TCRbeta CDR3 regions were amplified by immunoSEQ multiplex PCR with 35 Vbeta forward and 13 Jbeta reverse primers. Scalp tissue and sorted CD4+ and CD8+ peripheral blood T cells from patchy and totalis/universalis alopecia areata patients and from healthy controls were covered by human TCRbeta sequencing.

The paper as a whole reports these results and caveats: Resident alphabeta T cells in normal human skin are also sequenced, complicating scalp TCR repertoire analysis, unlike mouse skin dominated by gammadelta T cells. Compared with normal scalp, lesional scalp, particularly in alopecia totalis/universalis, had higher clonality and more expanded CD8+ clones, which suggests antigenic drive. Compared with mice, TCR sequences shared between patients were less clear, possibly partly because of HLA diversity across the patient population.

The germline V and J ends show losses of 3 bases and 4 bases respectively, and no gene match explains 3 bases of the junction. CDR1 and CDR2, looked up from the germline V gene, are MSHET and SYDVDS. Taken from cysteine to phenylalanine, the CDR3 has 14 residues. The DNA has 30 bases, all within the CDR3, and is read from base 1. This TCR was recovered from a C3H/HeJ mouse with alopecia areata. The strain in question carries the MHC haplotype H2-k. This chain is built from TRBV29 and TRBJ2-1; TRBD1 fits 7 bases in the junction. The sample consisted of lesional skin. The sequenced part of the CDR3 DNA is TGTGCTAGCAGTTTCCAGGGGGATTATGCT. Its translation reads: CASSFQGDYA. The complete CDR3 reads CASSFQGDYAEQFF.